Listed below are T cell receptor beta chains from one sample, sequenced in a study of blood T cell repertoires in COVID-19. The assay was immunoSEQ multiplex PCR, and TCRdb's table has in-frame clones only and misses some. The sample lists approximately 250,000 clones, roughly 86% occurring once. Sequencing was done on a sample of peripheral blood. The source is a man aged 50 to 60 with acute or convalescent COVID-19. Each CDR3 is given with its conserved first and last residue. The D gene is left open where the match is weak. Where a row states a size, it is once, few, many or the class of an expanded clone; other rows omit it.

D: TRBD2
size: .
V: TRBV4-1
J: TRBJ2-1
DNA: TGCGCCAGCAGCCAAGATGTAACGGGGGGGTTGAATGAGCAGTTCTTC
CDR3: CASSQDVTGGLNEQFF

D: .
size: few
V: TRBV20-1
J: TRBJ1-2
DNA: TGCAGTGCTAGTACAGGGATTGGGGATGGCTACACCTTC
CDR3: CSASTGIGDGYTF

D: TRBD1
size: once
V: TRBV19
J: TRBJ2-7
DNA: TGTGCCAGTAGTATAGAGGACAGGCCTTTCTTGGAGCAGTACTTC
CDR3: CASSIEDRPFLEQYF

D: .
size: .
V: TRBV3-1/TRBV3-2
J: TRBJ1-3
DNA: TGTGCCAGCAGCATAGACACCTTACGAAACACCATATATTTT
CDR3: CASSIDTLRNTIYF

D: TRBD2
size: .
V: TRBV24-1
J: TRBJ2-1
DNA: TGTGCCACCAGTGACCCCACTGGGCGGGAGGGCCACAATGAGCAGTTCTTC
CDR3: CATSDPTGREGHNEQFF

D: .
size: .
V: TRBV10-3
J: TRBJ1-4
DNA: TGTGCCATCAGTGCTGGGCAGGGCAATGAAAAACTGTTTTTT
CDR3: CAISAGQGNEKLFF

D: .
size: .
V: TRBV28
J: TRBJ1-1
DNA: TGTGCCAGCAGTACCGCTTACAGGGTAGGTTTGAACACTGAAGCTTTCTTT
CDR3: CASSTAYRVGLNTEAFF

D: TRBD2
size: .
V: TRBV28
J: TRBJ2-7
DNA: TGTGCCAGCCGCCGACGGGGGGGAAGGGTCTCTCGAACTCTCGAGCAGTACTTC
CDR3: CASRRRGGRVSRTLEQYF

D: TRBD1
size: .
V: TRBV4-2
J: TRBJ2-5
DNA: TGTGCCAGCAGCCAAGGAAGGGGACAGTTCCTCCCTTACCGAGAGACCCAGTACTTC
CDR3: CASSQGRGQFLPYRETQYF

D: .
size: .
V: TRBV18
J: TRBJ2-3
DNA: TGTGCCAGCTCACGGTCAGGTCGTCCGGACACAGATACGCAGTATTTT
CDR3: CASSRSGRPDTDTQYF

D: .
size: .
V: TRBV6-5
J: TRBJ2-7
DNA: TGTGCCAGCAGTTACTCCCAGGCCCTATACGAGCAGTACTTC
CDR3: CASSYSQALYEQYF

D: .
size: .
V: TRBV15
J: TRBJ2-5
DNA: TGTGCCACCAGCCTCCCCCGCGGTTATAAACGGAAGGAGACCCAGTACTTC
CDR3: CATSLPRGYKRKETQYF

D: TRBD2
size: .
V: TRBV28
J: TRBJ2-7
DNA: TGTGCCAGCAGTTTGTGGGCTAGCGGGAGCACCTACGAGCAGTACTTC
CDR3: CASSLWASGSTYEQYF

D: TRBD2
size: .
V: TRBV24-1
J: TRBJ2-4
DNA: TGTGCCACCAGTGATCCGCGGAAAGGGCAGGGAGGGAACATTCAGTACTTC
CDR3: CATSDPRKGQGGNIQYF

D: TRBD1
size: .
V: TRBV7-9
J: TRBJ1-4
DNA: TGTGCCAGCAGCCGCCCAGGGGGCGATGAAAAACTGTTTTTT
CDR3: CASSRPGGDEKLFF

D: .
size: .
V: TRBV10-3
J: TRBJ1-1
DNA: TGTGCCATCAGCAAGGGAGGTCTTACTGAAGCTTTCTTT
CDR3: CAISKGGLTEAFF

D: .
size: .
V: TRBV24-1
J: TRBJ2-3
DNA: TGTGCCACCGCCGAGGGTCCTACAGATACGCAGTATTTT
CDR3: CATAEGPTDTQYF

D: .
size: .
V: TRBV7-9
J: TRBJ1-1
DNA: TGTGCCAGCAGCTTAACAACAGGGCTTGACACTGAAGCTTTCTTT
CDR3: CASSLTTGLDTEAFF

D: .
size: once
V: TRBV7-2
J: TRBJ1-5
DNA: TGTGCCAGCAGCAAAGCGGTCGATCAGCCCCAGCATTTT
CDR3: CASSKAVDQPQHF

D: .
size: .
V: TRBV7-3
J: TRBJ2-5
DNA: TGTGCCAGCAGCCCCTCGGCAGGGGAGACCCAGTACTTC
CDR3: CASSPSAGETQYF

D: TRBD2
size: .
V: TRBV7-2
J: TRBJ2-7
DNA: TGTGCCAGCAGCTTACTAGCGGGGAGCTCCTACGAGCAGTACTTC
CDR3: CASSLLAGSSYEQYF

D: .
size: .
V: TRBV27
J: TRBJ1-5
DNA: TGTGCCAGCAGTGCGGGGGTCAGGCAGCCCCAGCATTTT
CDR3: CASSAGVRQPQHF

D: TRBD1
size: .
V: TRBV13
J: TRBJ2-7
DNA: TGTGCCAGCAGCTTAGGGACAGGGGACCACGAGCAGTACTTC
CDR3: CASSLGTGDHEQYF

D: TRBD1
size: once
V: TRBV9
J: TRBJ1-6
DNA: TGTGCCAGCAGCGCCAACAGGGGTGGATCACCCCTCCACTTT
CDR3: CASSANRGGSPLHF

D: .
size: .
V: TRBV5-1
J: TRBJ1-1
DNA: TGCGCCAGCAGCTTGTATAACACTGAAGCTTTCTTT
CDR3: CASSLYNTEAFF

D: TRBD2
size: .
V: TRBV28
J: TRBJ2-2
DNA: TGTGCCAGCAGTTTACTTACTAGCGGGTTCACCGGGGAGCTGTTTTTT
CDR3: CASSLLTSGFTGELFF

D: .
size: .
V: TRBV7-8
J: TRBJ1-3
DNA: TGTGCCAGCAGCTGGGACACCAACTCTGGAAACACCATATATTTT
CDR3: CASSWDTNSGNTIYF

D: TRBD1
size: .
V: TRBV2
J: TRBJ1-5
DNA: TGTGCCAGCAGCCACAGACTCCGGGACAGGGACAATCAGCCCCAGCATTTT
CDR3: CASSHRLRDRDNQPQHF

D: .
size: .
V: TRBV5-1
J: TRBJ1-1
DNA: TGCGCCAGCAGCCTGGCTACCATGAGCACTGAAGCTTTCTTT
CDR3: CASSLATMSTEAFF

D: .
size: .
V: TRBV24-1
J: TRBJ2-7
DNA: TGTGCCACCAGTGATTACAGGGTCCTCCTGGGGCAGTACTTC
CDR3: CATSDYRVLLGQYF

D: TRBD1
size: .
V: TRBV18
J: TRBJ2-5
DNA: TGTGCCAGCTCGTTCACGACAGGGGAAGAGACCCAGTACTTC
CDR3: CASSFTTGEETQYF

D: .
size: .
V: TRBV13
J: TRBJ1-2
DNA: TGTGCCAGCAGCTTAGAGCGGGTTGGCTACACCTTC
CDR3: CASSLERVGYTF

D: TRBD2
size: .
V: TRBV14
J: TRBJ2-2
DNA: TGTGCCAGCAGCCTCACACCGGGACTAGCAGACACCGGGGAGCTGTTTTTT
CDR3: CASSLTPGLADTGELFF

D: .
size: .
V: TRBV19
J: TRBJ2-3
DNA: TGTGCCAGTAGTATAAGCGGCGGTAGAGATACGCAGTATTTT
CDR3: CASSISGGRDTQYF

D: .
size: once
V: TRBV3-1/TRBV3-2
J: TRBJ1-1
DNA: TGTGCCAGCAGCACCGACAGAAGAGATTTTGAAGCTTTCTTT
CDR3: CASSTDRRDFEAFF